The 25 T cell receptor beta chains presented below share a single source sample, sequenced in a study of blood T cell repertoires in COVID-19. Clones were read by immunoSEQ multiplex PCR, and TCRdb kept only the in-frame ones, dropping some. The repertoire holds approximately 350,000 clones, roughly 90% seen once, with roughly 6.6% in the top ten. Sample: peripheral blood. Receptors originate from a woman aged 70 to 79 with COVID-19, enrolled during active disease.

V and J are TRBV28 and TRBJ2-7, with a possible D match to TRBD1 (6 bases). Germline V CDR1 and CDR2: MDHEN, SYDVKM. V gave up 4 bases and J gave up 1 base, with 11 bases separating them. This CDR3 region has 14 residues. Here the CDR3 DNA reads TGTGCCAGCAGTTACCGGACAGAGTCCTACGAGCAGTACTTC. It translates to CASSYRTESYEQYF.

The chain combines TRBV9 with TRBJ2-3, with 9 bases matching TRBD2. Germline CDR1 reads SGDLS; CDR2 reads YYNGEE. The CDR3 totals 15 residues. The J segment lost 1 base and the V segment lost 7 bases, leaving 7 bases of the junction unmatched. The CDR3 here is CASSSGGGGTDTQYF. CDR3 coding DNA: TGTGCCAGCTCGAGTGGCGGGGGGGGCACAGATACGCAGTATTTT.

The chain has TRBV12-5 and TRBJ1-4, with 9 bases matching TRBD1. The germline gives CDR1 LGHNT, CDR2 FRNRAP. This CDR3 has 14 amino acids. Losses at the gene ends were 6 bases for V and 5 bases for J; bases not matched to a gene: 4. The CDR3 is CASGGTGINEKLFF. For the CDR3, the DNA is TGTGCTAGTGGGGGGACAGGGATCAATGAAAAACTGTTTTTT.

This clone was seen a handful of times. The V and J genes are TRBV11-3 and TRBJ1-1; D might be TRBD1 (5 bases). CDR3 length: 13 amino acids. The V end lost 6 bases, the J end lost 7 bases, and 15 bases lay between the germline ends. The germline V gene has CDR1 SGHNT and CDR2 YENEEA. The CDR3 sequence is CASSRRTGDEAFF. CDR3 coding DNA: TGTGCCAGCAGTAGACGGACGGGGGATGAAGCTTTCTTT.

The chain is built from TRBV11-2 and TRBJ1-1, with 7 nucleotides matching TRBD1. With 5 bases clipped from V and 4 bases from J, the junction kept 4 bases outside the gene matches. The CDR3 has 13 amino acids. Germline CDR1 SGHAT, CDR2 FQNNGV. CDR3 nucleotides: TGTGCCAGCAGCCCCGACAGGGCCACTGAAGCTTTCTTT. Protein: CASSPDRATEAFF.

The chain uses TRBV18 and TRBJ1-2; D possibly corresponds to TRBD1 (6 bases). CDR3 size: 14 residues. V was trimmed by 4 bases and J by 4 bases, leaving 13 bases between them. Germline V gene lookup returns CDR1 KGHSH and CDR2 LQKENI. In DNA, the CDR3 is TGTGCCAGCTCACTCCCGGGACAAAGCTATGGCTACACCTTC. Amino acids: CASSLPGQSYGYTF.

This clone has a handful of counts. The chain links TRBV19 to TRBJ1-5; D is undetermined. Germline values: CDR1 LNHDA, CDR2 SQIVND (reference sequence). V was cut by 5 bases and J by 4 bases, with 9 bases left in between. This CDR3 region has 13 residues. The CDR3 region has the DNA TGTGCCAGTAGTCTACTGGTTAATCAGCCCCAGCATTTT. As protein: CASSLLVNQPQHF.

The chain has TRBV4-2 and TRBJ2-1; D might be TRBD1 (5 bases). Germline-derived CDR1 and CDR2 are LGHNA and YNFKEQ. The CDR3 covers 16 residues. Between the trimmed V and J ends, which lost 0 bases and 1 base, there was a span of 10 bases. The CDR3 is CASSQESGWSYNEQFF. CDR3 nucleotide sequence: TGTGCCAGCAGCCAAGAATCAGGGTGGTCCTACAATGAGCAGTTCTTC.

The gene calls are TRBV18 and TRBJ1-2; TRBD1 matches 7 bases. CDR3 length: 15 residues. The junction had 8 bases not matched to a gene; V was cut back by 3 bases and J by 4 bases. Looked up from germline, CDR1 is KGHSH and CDR2 is LQKENI. In DNA, the CDR3 is TGTGCCAGCTCACCTTCCAGGGGGGATAGCTATGGCTACACCTTC. Amino acid sequence: CASSPSRGDSYGYTF.

The J gene is TRBJ1-1, the V gene TRBV30; 7 bases line up with TRBD1. V lost 4 bases, J lost 3 bases, and 2 bases stayed unmatched. Germline V CDR1 and CDR2: GTSNPN, SVGIG (reference sequence). The CDR3 extends over 12 amino acids. CDR3 in DNA: TGTGCCTGGACAGGGGGGTACACTGAAGCTTTCTTT. Translation: CAWTGGYTEAFF.

This rearrangement joins TRBV5-8 to TRBJ2-5; TRBD2 agrees at 10 bases. The CDR3 loop spans 15 amino acids. The trim removed 2 bases at V and 1 base at J, leaving 2 bases unmatched. The V gene's germline CDR1 is SGHTS and CDR2 YDEGEE. Written as DNA, the CDR3 is TGTGCCAGCAGCTTTACTAGCGGGGCCCAAGAGACCCAGTACTTC. It encodes CASSFTSGAQETQYF.

The chain combines TRBV10-2 with TRBJ2-7, with D maybe TRBD1 (5 bases). Germline CDR1 WSHSY, CDR2 SAAADI. The CDR3 is 12 residues long. V lost 4 bases and J 7 bases, leaving 11 bases between the germline ends. CDR3 nucleotides: TGCGCCAGCAGTGGGGAAGGGGTTGAGCAGTACTTC. Its protein product is CASSGEGVEQYF.

The chain couples TRBV10-3 to TRBJ1-1, with TRBD1 matching 9 bases. After removal of 6 bases from V and 1 base from J, the junction contained 15 bases not matched to a gene. Germline V gene lookup returns CDR1 ENHRY and CDR2 SYGVKD. This CDR3 contains 18 residues. The CDR3 sequence: CAISRLGQGGKSNTEAFF. The CDR3 bases are TGTGCCATCAGCCGCTTGGGACAGGGTGGGAAATCGAACACTGAAGCTTTCTTT.

This chain connects TRBV5-1 to TRBJ1-2; no firm D call. In germline, CDR1 is SGHRS, CDR2 YFSETQ. There are 13 residues in the CDR3. Trimming took 0 bases from V and 8 from J, leaving 11 bases between them. CDR3 loop: CASSLVGEGGYTF. Here the CDR3 DNA reads TGCGCCAGCAGCTTGGTGGGAGAAGGGGGCTACACCTTC. Full variable domain (missing parts from reference TRBV5-1 and TRBJ1-2): KAGVTQTPRYLIKTRGQQVTLSCSPISGHRSVSWYQQTPGQGLQFLFEYFSETQRNKGNFPGRFSGRQFSNSRSEMNVSTLELGDSALYLCASSLVGEGGYTFGSGTRLTVV.

This clone was counted only a few times. The rearrangement uses TRBV9 and TRBJ1-3; TRBD1 matches at 7 bases. The CDR3 is 16 amino acids. From germline, CDR1 is SGDLS and CDR2 YYNGEE. The ends lost 4 bases at V and 4 bases at J; junction bases unmatched: 11. In DNA form, the CDR3 reads TGTGCCAGCAGCACGCGAGTACAGGGGCGCGGAAACACCATATATTTT. It codes for CASSTRVQGRGNTIYF.

This clone appeared a few times. This rearrangement joins TRBV13 to TRBJ2-3; D is possibly TRBD2 (6 bases). The germline V and J ends were trimmed by 3 bases and 4 bases, with 8 bases remaining between them. Germline V gives CDR1 PRHDT, CDR2 FYEKMQ (reference sequence). This CDR3 has 13 residues. DNA of the CDR3: TGTGCCAGCAGCTTGTGGGGGGCAGATACGCAGTATTTT. It specifies CASSLWGADTQYF.

The chain combines TRBV9 with TRBJ1-4; no definite D call. Deletions cut 1 base from V and 8 bases from J, with 15 bases between. Per the germline V gene, CDR1 is SGDLS and CDR2 is YYNGEE. The CDR3 loop spans 15 amino acids. Here the CDR3 reads CASSVMGGRGEKLFF. For the CDR3, the DNA is TGTGCCAGCAGCGTAATGGGTGGGCGTGGGGAAAAACTGTTTTTT.

The chain employs TRBV9 and TRBJ2-3; the D is unclear. The germline V gene has CDR1 SGDLS and CDR2 YYNGEE. The CDR3 is 12 residues long. Trimming took 2 bases from V and 5 from J, leaving 6 bases between them. CDR3 loop: CASSVNLDTQYF. Written as DNA, the CDR3 is TGTGCCAGCAGCGTTAACTTAGATACGCAGTATTTT.

The chain links TRBV30 to TRBJ1-1; 9 bases are shared with TRBD1. The CDR3 is made up of 12 amino acids. Germline CDR1 GTSNPN, CDR2 SVGIG (reference sequence). V lost 4 bases to trimming and J lost 9 bases; unmatched junction nucleotides: 6. This CDR3 reads CAWILTGGKAFF. The CDR3, as DNA: TGTGCCTGGATCTTGACAGGGGGTAAAGCTTTCTTT. Supplemented by reference TRBV30 and TRBJ1-1, the full variable domain reads SQTIHQWPATLVQPVGSPLSLECTVEGTSNPNLYWYRQAAGRGLQLLFYSVGIGQISSEVPQNLSASRPQDRQFILSSKKLLLSDSGFYLCAWILTGGKAFFGQGTRLTVV.

The chain couples TRBV5-1 to TRBJ2-3; the match to TRBD1 covers 8 bases. Germline loops: CDR1 SGHRS, CDR2 YFSETQ. The CDR3 totals 15 residues. The ends lost 3 bases at V and 4 bases at J; junction bases unmatched: 7. The CDR3 spells CASSSQTGEADTQYF. For the CDR3, the DNA is TGCGCCAGCAGCTCCCAGACAGGGGAGGCAGATACGCAGTATTTT. Looking up the rest from reference TRBV5-1 and TRBJ2-3 gives the full variable domain: KAGVTQTPRYLIKTRGQQVTLSCSPISGHRSVSWYQQTPGQGLQFLFEYFSETQRNKGNFPGRFSGRQFSNSRSEMNVSTLELGDSALYLCASSSQTGEADTQYFGPGTRLTVL.

The chain carries TRBV24-1 and TRBJ2-3; 8 bases fit TRBD1. This CDR3 comprises 16 residues. The V gene's germline CDR1 is KGHDR and CDR2 SFDVKD. Losses at the gene ends were 6 bases for V and 3 bases for J; bases not matched to a gene: 10. The CDR3 nucleotides read TGTGCCACCAGTCATCCCGACAGGGGATTTACAGATACGCAGTATTTT. Its protein is CATSHPDRGFTDTQYF.

CDR3 amino acids: CASSPQGDDTQYF. The CDR3 nucleotides read TGTGCCAGCAGCCCCCAGGGGGACGATACGCAGTATTTT. The rearrangement joins TRBV7-2 to TRBJ2-3; 7 bases match TRBD1. Germline V CDR1 and CDR2: SGHTA, FQGNSA. V shed 5 bases and J 6 bases; nucleotides not matched to a gene: 5. This CDR3 region has 13 residues.

The rearrangement links TRBV5-6 to TRBJ1-5; possibly TRBD1 for D (6 bases). Looked up from germline, CDR1 is SGHDT and CDR2 is YYEEEE. Trimming removed 0 bases from V and 1 base from J, with 11 bases in between. This CDR3 region has 16 residues. Here the CDR3 reads CASSLAQGPSNQPQHF. The CDR3 DNA is TGTGCCAGCAGCTTGGCTCAGGGGCCAAGCAATCAGCCCCAGCATTTT.

This chain joins TRBV28 and TRBJ2-7, with D tentatively TRBD2 (6 bases). The CDR3 spans 16 residues. V dropped 1 base and J dropped 0 bases, with 13 bases sitting between them. Germline V gene data show CDR1 as MDHEN and CDR2 as SYDVKM. The CDR3 bases are TGTGCCAGCAGTTTATCGGGGACTGCATACTCCTACGAGCAGTACTTC. Encoded protein: CASSLSGTAYSYEQYF.

The chain couples TRBV7-2 to TRBJ1-3; 9 nucleotides match TRBD1. The CDR3 is made up of 15 amino acids. With 5 bases clipped from V and 3 bases from J, the junction kept 5 bases outside the gene matches. The germline V gene has CDR1 SGHTA and CDR2 FQGNSA. CDR3 region: CASSPDRGGGNTIYF. CDR3 bases: TGTGCCAGCAGCCCGGACAGGGGCGGTGGAAACACCATATATTTT.